The clone carrying this T cell receptor beta chain was observed a few times. What it binds is not known. Libraries of TCR beta came from iRepertoire HTBI primers plus Arm-PCR of CDR3 regions. Each CDR3 protein gets one entry after TCRdb re-called the multiplex PCR reads with MiXCR. Of roughly 430,000 distinct CDR3 sequences listed, approximately 16% are singletons. The data were obtained in a study of regulatory T cells in long-lasting Graves disease. The CDR3 loop spans 14 amino acids. Trimming took 3 bases from V and 5 from J; bases not matched to a gene: 5. CDR1 and CDR2 (germline): KGHSH, LQKENI. The sample's time point: newly diagnosed GD, antithyroid drugs for less than 3 months. RNA extracted from PBMCs served as the sequencing template. Study results and limitations: Sample size was small, which may have lowered accuracy. New patients shared fewer public clonotypes (966) than persistent patients did (roughly 2,600).

The data also belong to a second study, concerning T cells in Graves' hyperthyroidism and ophthalmopathy. Per that paper: Not enrolled were patients with uncontrolled infection, other autoimmune disease, pregnancy or lactation. When the TCR CDR3 underwent first-round RT-PCR, the HTBI primer set was used.

The chain is built from TRBV18 and TRBJ2-7; 9 bases are a match to TRBD2. The sequence derives from a woman in her 30s with Graves disease. The sequencing used peripheral blood mononuclear cells (PBMCs), collected at new diagnosis, from a patient treated with antithyroid drugs. CDR3 sequence reads: CASSPSGSGNEQYF. Here the CDR3 DNA reads TGTGCCAGCTCACCTAGCGGGAGCGGCAACGAGCAGTACTTC.